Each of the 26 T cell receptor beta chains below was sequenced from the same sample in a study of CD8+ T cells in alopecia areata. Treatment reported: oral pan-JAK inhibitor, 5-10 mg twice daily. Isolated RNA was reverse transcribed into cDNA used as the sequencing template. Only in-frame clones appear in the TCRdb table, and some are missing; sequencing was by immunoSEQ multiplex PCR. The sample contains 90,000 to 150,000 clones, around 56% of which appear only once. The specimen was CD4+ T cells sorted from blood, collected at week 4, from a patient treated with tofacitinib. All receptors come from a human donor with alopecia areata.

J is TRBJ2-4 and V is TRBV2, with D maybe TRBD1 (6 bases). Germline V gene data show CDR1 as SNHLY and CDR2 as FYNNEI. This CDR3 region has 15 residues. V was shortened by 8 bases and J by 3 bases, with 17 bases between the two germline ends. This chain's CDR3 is CASRKQGLDKNIQYF. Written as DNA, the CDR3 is TGTGCCAGCCGAAAACAGGGTTTGGACAAAAACATTCAGTACTTC. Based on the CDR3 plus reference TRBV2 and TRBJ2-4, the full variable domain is EPEVTQTPSHQVTQMGQEVILRCVPISNHLYFYWYRQILGQKVEFLVSFYNNEISEKSEIFDDQFSVERPDGSNFTLKIRSTKLEDSAMYFCASRKQGLDKNIQYFGAGTRLSVL.

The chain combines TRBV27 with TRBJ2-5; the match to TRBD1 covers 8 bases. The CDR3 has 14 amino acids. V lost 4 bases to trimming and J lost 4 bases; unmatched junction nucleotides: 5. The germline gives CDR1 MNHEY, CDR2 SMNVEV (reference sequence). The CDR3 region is CASSSFGQGETQYF. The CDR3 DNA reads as TGTGCCAGCAGTTCCTTCGGACAGGGAGAGACCCAGTACTTC.

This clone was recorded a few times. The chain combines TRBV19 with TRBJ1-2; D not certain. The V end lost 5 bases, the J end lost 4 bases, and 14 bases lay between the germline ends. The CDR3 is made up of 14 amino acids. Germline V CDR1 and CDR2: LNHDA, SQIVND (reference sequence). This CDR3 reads CASSFPGESYGYTF. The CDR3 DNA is TGTGCCAGTAGTTTCCCCGGAGAGTCCTATGGCTACACCTTC.

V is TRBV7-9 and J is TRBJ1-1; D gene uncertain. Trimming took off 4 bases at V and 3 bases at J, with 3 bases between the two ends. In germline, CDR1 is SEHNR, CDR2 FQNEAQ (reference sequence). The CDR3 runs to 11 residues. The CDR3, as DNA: TGTGCCAGCAGCTCATACACTGAAGCTTTCTTT. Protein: CASSSYTEAFF.

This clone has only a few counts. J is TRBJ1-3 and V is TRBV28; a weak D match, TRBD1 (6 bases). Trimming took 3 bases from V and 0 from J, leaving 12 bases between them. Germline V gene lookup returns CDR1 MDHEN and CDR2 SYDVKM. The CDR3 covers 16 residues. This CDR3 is CASSFGGLSSGNTIYF. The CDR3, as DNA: TGTGCCAGCAGTTTCGGGGGGCTGAGCTCTGGAAACACCATATATTTT.

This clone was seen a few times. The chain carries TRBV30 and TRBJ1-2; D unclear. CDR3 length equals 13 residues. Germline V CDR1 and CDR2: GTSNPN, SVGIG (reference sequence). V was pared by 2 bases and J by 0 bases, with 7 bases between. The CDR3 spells CAWSKRANYGYTF. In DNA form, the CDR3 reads TGTGCCTGGAGTAAACGGGCTAACTATGGCTACACCTTC.

CDR3 amino acids: CASITGAGANVLTF. CDR3 sequence (DNA): TGTGCCAGTATCACAGGGGCTGGGGCCAACGTCCTGACTTTC. The chain is built from TRBV27 and TRBJ2-6; 7 bases align to TRBD1. The CDR3 is 14 amino acids. V gave up 9 bases and J gave up 2 bases; unmatched junction bases: 4. Looked up from germline, CDR1 is MNHEY and CDR2 is SMNVEV (reference sequence). The full variable domain, in which reference TRBV27 and TRBJ2-6 provide the parts outside the CDR3, is EAQVTQNPRYLITVTGKKLTVTCSQNMNHEYMSWYRQDPGLGLRQIYYSMNVEVTDKGDVPEGYKVSRKEKRNFPLILESPSPNQTSLYFCASITGAGANVLTFGAGSRLTVL.

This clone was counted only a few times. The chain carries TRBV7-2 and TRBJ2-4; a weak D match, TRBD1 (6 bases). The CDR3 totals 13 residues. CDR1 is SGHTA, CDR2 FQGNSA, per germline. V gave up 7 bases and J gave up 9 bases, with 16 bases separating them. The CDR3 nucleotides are TGTGCCAGCACGTCCACAGGGTCGGGCATTCAGTACTTC. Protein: CASTSTGSGIQYF.

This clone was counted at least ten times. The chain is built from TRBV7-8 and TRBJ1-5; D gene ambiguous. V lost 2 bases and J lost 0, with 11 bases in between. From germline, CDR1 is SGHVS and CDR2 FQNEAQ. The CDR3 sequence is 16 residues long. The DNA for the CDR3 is TGTGCCAGCAGCTTAAGGGAACTAAATAGCAATCAGCCCCAGCATTTT. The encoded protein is CASSLRELNSNQPQHF.

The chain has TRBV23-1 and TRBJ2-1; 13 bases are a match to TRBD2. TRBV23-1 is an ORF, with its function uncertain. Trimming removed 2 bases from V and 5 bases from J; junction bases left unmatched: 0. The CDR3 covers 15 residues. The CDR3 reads CASSQGLAGDNEQFF. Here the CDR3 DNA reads TGCGCCAGCAGTCAAGGACTAGCGGGGGACAATGAGCAGTTCTTC.

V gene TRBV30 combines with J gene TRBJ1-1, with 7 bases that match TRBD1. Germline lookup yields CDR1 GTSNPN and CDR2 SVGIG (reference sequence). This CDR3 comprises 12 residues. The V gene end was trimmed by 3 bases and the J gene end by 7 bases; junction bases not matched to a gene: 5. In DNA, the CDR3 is TGTGCCTGGAGCGCGGGACAGCTTGAAGCTTTCTTT. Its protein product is CAWSAGQLEAFF.

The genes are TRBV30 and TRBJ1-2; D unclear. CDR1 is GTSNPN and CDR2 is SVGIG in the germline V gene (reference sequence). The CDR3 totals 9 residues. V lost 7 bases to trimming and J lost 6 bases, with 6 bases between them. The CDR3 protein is CASPDGYTF. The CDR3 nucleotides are TGTGCCTCCCCCGATGGCTACACCTTC.

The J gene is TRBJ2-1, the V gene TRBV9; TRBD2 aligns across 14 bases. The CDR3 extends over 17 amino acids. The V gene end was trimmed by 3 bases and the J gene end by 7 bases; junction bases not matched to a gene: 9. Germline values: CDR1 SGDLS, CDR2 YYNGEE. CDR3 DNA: TGTGCCAGCAGCGAGGGACTAGCGGGAGTTCTTTCTAATGAGCAGTTCTTC. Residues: CASSEGLAGVLSNEQFF.

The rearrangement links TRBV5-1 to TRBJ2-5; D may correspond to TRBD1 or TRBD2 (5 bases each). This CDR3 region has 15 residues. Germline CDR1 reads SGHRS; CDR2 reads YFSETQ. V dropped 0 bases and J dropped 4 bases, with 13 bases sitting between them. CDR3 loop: CASSLVQGEGETQYF. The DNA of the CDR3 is TGCGCCAGCAGCTTGGTTCAGGGTGAGGGAGAGACCCAGTACTTC.

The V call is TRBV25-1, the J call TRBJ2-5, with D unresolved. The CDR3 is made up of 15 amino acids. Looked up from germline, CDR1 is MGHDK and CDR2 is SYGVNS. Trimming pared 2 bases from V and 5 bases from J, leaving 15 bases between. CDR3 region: CASSEPRPFGETQYF. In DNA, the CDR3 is TGTGCCAGCAGTGAACCAAGGCCCTTCGGGGAGACCCAGTACTTC. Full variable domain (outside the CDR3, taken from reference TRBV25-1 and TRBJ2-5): EADIYQTPRYLVIGTGKKITLECSQTMGHDKMYWYQQDPGMELHLIHYSYGVNSTEKGDLSSESTVSRIRTEHFPLTLESARPSHTSQYLCASSEPRPFGETQYFGPGTRLLVL.

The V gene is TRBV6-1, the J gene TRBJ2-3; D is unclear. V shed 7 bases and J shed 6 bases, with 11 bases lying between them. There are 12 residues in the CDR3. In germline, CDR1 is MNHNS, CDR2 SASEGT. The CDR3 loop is CASKASMDTQYF. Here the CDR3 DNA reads TGTGCCAGCAAAGCATCGATGGATACGCAGTATTTT.

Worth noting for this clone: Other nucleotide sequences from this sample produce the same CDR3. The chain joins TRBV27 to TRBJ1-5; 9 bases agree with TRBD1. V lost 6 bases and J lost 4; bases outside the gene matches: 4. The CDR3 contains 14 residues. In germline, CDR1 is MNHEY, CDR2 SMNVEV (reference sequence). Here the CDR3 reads CASSPGTGNQPQHF. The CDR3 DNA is TGTGCCAGCAGCCCAGGGACAGGGAATCAGCCCCAGCATTTT.

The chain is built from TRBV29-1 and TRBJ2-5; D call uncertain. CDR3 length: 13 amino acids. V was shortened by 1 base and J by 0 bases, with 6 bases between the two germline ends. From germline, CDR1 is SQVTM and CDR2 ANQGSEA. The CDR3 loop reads CSVEGQHQETQYF. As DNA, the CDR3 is TGCAGCGTTGAAGGGCAGCACCAAGAGACCCAGTACTTC.

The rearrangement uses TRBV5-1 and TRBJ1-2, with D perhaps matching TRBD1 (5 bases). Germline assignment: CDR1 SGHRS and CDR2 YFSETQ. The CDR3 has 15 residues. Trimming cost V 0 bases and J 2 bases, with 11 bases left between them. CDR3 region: CASSLEAGRNYGYTF. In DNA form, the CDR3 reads TGCGCCAGCAGCTTGGAGGCAGGGCGCAACTATGGCTACACCTTC.

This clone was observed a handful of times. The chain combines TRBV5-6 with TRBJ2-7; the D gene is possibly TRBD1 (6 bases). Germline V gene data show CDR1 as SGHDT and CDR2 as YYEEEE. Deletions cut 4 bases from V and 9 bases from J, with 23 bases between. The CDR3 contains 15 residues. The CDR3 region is CASSAVDRTYERQYF. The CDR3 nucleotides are TGTGCCAGCAGCGCCGTGGACAGAACCTACGAGCGGCAGTACTTC.

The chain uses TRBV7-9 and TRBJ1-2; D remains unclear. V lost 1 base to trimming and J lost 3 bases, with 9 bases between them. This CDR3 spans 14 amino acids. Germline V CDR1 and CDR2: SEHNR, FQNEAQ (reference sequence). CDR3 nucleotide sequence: TGTGCCAGCAGCTTAGGTGCTGCAGACTATGGCTACACCTTC. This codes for CASSLGAADYGYTF.

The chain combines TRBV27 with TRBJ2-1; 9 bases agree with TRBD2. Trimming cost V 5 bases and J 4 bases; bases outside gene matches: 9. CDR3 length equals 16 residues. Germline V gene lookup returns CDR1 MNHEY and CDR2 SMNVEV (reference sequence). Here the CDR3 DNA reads TGTGCCAGCAGTCGCAAGGGGGCGGGAGGGTACAATGAGCAGTTCTTC. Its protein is CASSRKGAGGYNEQFF.

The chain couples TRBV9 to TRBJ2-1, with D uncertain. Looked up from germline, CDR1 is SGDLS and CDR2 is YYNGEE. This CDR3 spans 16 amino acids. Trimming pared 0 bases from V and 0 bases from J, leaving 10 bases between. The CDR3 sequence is CASSVATASSYNEQFF. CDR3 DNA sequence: TGTGCCAGCAGCGTAGCTACGGCTAGCTCCTACAATGAGCAGTTCTTC.

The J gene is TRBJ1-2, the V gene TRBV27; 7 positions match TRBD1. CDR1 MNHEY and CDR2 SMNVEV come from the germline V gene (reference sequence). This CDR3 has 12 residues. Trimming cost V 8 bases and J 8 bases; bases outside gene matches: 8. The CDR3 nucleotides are TGTGCCAGCGGGGACAGCCCCATCGGCTACACCTTC. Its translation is CASGDSPIGYTF.

The CDR3 DNA sequence: TGCGCCAGCAGCCAAGATCGTCGACAGGGTGCCTACGAGCAGTACTTC. Translating gives CASSQDRRQGAYEQYF. The chain joins TRBV4-1 to TRBJ2-7; TRBD1 matches at 7 bases. The CDR3 covers 16 residues. Trimming at V came to 0 bases and at J to 2 bases, leaving 7 bases not matched to a gene. Germline CDR1 MGHRA, CDR2 YSYEKL.

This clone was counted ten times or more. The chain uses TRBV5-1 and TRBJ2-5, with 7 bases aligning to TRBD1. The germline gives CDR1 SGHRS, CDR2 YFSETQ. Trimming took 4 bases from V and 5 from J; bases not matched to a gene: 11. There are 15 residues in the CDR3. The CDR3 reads CASSPGVSQGETQYF. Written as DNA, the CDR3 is TGCGCCAGCAGCCCAGGGGTCTCACAGGGGGAGACCCAGTACTTC.